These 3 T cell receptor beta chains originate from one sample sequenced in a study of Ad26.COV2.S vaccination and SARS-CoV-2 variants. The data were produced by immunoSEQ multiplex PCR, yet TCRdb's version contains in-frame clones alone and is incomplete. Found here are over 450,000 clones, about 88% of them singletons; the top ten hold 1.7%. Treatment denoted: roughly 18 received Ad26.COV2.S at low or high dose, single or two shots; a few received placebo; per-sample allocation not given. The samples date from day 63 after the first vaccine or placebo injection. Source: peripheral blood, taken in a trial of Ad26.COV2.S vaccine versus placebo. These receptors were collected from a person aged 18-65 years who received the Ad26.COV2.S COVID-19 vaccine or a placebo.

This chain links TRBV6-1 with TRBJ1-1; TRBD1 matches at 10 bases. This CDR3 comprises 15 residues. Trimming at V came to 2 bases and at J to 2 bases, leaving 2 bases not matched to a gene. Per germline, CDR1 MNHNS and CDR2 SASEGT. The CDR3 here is CASSERQGANTEAFF. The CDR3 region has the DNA TGTGCCAGCAGTGAAAGACAGGGGGCCAACACTGAAGCTTTCTTT.

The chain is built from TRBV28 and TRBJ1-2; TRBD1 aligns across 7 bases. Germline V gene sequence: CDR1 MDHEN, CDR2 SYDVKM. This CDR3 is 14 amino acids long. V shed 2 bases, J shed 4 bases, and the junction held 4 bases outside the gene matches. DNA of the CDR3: TGTGCCAGCAGTTTAGGCGGGACAGCCTATGGCTACACCTTC. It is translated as CASSLGGTAYGYTF.

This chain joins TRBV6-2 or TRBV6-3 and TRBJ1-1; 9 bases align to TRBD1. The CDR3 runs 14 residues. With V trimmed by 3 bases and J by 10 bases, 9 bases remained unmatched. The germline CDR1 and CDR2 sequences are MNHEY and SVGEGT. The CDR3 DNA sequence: TGTGCCAGCAGTTATTCTACAGAGGACAGGGGAGCTTTCTTT. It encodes CASSYSTEDRGAFF.